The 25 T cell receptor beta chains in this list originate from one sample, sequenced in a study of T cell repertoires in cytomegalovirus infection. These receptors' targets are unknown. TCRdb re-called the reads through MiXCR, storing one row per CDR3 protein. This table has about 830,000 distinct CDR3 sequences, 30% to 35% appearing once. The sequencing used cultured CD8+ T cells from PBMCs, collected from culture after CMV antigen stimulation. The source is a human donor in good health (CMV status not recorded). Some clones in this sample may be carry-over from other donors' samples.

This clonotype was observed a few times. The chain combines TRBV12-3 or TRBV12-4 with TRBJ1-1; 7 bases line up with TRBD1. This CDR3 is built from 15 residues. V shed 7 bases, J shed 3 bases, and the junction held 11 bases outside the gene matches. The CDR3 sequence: CASTAGGGRDTEAFF. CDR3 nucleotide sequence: TGTGCCAGCACCGCAGGGGGGGGGCGGGACACTGAAGCTTTCTTT.

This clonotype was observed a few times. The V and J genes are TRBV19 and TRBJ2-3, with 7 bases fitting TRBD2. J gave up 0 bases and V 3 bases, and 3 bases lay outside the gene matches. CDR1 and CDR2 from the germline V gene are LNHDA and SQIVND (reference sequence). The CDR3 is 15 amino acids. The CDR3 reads CASSIVGLSTDTQYF. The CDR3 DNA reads TGTGCCAGTAGTATCGTGGGACTAAGCACAGATACGCAGTATTTT.

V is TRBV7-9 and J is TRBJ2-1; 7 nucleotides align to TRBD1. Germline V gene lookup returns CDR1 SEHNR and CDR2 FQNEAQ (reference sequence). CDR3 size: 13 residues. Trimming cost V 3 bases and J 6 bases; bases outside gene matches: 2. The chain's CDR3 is CASSFGQVNEQFF. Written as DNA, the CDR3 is TGTGCCAGCAGCTTCGGACAGGTCAATGAGCAGTTCTTC.

DNA for the CDR3: TGTGCCAGCAGCTTAAACAGTCGGGGGGGCTACGAGCAGTACTTC. Its translation is CASSLNSRGGYEQYF. This sequence joins TRBV7-6 and TRBJ2-7; 8 bases align to TRBD2. V lost 2 bases and J lost 3; bases outside the gene matches: 6. CDR1 and CDR2 from the germline V gene are SGHVS and FNYEAQ. CDR3 length: 15 amino acids.

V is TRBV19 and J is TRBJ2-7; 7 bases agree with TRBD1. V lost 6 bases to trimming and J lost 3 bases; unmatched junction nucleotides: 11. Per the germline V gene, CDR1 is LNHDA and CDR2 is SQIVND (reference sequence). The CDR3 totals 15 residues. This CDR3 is CASRREGTDFYEQYF. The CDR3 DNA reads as TGTGCCAGTAGACGTGAGGGGACAGACTTCTACGAGCAGTACTTC.

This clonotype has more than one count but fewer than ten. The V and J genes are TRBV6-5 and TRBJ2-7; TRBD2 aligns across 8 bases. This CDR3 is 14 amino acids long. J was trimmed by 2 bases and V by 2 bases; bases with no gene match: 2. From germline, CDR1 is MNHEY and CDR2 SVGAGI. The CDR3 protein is CASSYGRGAYEQYF. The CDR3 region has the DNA TGTGCCAGCAGTTACGGGCGGGGGGCCTACGAGCAGTACTTC.

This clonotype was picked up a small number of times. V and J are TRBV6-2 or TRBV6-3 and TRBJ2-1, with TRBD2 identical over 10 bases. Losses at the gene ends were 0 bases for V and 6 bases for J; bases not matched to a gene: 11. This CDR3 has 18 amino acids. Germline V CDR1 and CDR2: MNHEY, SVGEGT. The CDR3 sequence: CASSYSGLLAGVGNEQFF. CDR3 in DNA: TGTGCCAGCAGTTACTCGGGACTGCTAGCGGGGGTGGGCAATGAGCAGTTCTTC.

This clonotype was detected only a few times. The CDR3 DNA reads TGTGCCAGCCTAGTATCAGGCACTGAAGCTTTCTTT. It is translated as CASLVSGTEAFF. The chain has TRBV19 and TRBJ1-1; D call uncertain. Trimming cost V 9 bases and J 4 bases, with 12 bases left between them. The germline V gene has CDR1 LNHDA and CDR2 SQIVND (reference sequence). The CDR3 spans 12 residues.

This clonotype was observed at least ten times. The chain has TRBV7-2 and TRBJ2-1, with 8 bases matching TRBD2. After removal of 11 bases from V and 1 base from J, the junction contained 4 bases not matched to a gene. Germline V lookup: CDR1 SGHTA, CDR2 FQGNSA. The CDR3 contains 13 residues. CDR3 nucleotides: TGTGCCTTCGGGGGGGGTTCCTACAATGAGCAGTTCTTC. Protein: CAFGGGSYNEQFF.

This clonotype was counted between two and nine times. CDR3 in DNA: TGTGCCAGCAGCGTCCCAGGGAATCTGGCTTTCTTT. It yields the protein CASSVPGNLAFF. The gene calls are TRBV11-1 and TRBJ1-1; a weak D match, TRBD1 (5 bases). V lost 5 bases to trimming and J lost 11 bases, with 15 bases between them. Per germline, CDR1 SGHAT and CDR2 FQDESV (reference sequence). This CDR3 has 12 amino acids.

CDR3 coding DNA: TGTGCCAGCAGTGAAGCGATATGGGAAAAACTGTTTTTT. It is translated as CASSEAIWEKLFF. The rearrangement uses TRBV6-1 and TRBJ1-4; D is unclear. CDR1 and CDR2 from the germline V gene are MNHNS and SASEGT. The CDR3 contains 13 residues. Between the trimmed V and J ends, which lost 0 bases and 8 bases, there was a span of 7 bases.

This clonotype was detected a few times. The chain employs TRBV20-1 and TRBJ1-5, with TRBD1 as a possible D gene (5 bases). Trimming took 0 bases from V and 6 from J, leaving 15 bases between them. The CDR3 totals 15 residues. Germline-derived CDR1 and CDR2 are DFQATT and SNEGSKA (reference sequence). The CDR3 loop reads CSARDPQGTGQPQHF. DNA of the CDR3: TGCAGTGCTAGAGATCCCCAGGGAACGGGTCAGCCCCAGCATTTT.

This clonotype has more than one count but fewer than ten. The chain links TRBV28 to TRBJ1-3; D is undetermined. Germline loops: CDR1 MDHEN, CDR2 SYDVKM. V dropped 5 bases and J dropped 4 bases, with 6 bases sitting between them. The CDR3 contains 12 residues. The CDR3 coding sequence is TGTGCCAGCAGTAATACCGGAAACACCATATATTTT. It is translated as CASSNTGNTIYF.

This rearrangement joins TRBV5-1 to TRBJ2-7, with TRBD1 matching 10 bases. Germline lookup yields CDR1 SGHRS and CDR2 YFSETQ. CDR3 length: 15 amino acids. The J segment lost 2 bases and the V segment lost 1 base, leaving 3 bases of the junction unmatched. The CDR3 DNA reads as TGCGCCAGCAGCTTGCAGACAGGGGGCCCCTACGAGCAGTACTTC. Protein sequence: CASSLQTGGPYEQYF.

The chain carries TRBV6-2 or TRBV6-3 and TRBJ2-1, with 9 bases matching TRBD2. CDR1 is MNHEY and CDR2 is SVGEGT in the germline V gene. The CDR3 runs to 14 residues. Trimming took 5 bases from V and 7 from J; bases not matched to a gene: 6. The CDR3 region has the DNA TGTGCCAGCAGTGCGGGACTAGCTCGAAATGAGCAGTTCTTC. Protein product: CASSAGLARNEQFF.

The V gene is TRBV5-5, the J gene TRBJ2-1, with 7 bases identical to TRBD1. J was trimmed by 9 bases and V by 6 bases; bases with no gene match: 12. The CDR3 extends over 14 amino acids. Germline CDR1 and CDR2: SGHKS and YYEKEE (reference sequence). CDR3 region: CASTLVRQGGEQFF. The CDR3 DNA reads TGTGCCAGCACCCTGGTTAGACAGGGTGGTGAGCAGTTCTTC.

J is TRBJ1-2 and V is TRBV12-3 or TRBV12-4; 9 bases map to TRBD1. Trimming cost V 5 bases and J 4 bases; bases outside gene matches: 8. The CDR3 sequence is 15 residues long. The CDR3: CASSLTGGRVYGYTF. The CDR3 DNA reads TGTGCCAGCAGTCTAACAGGGGGCAGGGTCTATGGCTACACCTTC.

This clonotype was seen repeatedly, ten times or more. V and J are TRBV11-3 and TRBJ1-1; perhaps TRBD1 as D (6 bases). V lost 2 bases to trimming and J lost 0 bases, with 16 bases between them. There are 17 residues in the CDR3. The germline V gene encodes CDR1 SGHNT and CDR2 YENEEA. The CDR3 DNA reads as TGTGCCAGCAGCTTATCATTCCGGGGGCACTTGAACACTGAAGCTTTCTTT. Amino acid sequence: CASSLSFRGHLNTEAFF. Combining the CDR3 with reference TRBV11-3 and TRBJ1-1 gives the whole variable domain EAGVVQSPRYKIIEKKQPVAFWCNPISGHNTLYWYLQNLGQGPELLIRYENEEAVDDSQLPKDRFSAERLKGVDSTLKIQPAELGDSAVYLCASSLSFRGHLNTEAFFGQGTRLTVV.

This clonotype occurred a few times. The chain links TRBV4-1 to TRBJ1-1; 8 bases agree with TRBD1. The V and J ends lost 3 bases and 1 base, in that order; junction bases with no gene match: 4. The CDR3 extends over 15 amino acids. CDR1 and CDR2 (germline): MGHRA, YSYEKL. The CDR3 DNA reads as TGCGCCAGCAGCCATCAGGGGGCTACGAACACTGAAGCTTTCTTT. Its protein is CASSHQGATNTEAFF.

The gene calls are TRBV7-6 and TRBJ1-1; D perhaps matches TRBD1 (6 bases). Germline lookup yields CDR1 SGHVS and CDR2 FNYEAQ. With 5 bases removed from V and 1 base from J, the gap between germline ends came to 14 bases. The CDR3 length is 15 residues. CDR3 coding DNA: TGTGCCAGCAGCCTTTCGGACAGCCAGAACACTGAAGCTTTCTTT. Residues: CASSLSDSQNTEAFF. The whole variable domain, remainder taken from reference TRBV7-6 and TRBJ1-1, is GAGVSQSPRYKVTKRGQDVALRCDPISGHVSLYWYRQALGQGPEFLTYFNYEAQQDKSGLPNDRFSAERPEGSISTLTIQRTEQRDSAMYRCASSLSDSQNTEAFFGQGTRLTVV.

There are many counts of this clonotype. In DNA, the CDR3 is TGTGCCAGCAACTGGGGGGAGGGGGCGTACGAGCAGTACTTC. It encodes CASNWGEGAYEQYF. This chain links TRBV7-9 with TRBJ2-7; the D gene could be TRBD1 or TRBD2 (7 bases each). CDR1 and CDR2 (germline): SEHNR, FQNEAQ (reference sequence). V was trimmed by 7 bases and J by 4 bases, leaving 17 bases between them. The CDR3 covers 14 residues. The full variable domain, in which reference TRBV7-9 and TRBJ2-7 provide the parts outside the CDR3, is DTGVSQNPRHKITKRGQNVTFRCDPISEHNRLYWYRQTLGQGPEFLTYFQNEAQLEKSRLLSDRFSAERPKGSFSTLEIQRTEQGDSAMYLCASNWGEGAYEQYFGPGTRLTVT.

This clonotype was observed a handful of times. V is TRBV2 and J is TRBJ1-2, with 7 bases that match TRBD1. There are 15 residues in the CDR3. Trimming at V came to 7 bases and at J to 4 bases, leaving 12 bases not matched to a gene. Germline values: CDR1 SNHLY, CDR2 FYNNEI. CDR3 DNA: TGTGCCAGCAATACCGACAGGGAGGAGGGCTATGGCTACACCTTC. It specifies CASNTDREEGYGYTF.

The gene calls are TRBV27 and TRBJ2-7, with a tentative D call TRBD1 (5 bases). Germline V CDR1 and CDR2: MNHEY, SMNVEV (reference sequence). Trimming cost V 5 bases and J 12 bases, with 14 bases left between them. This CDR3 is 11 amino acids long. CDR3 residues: CASSPRTYGYF. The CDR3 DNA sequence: TGTGCCAGCAGTCCCCGGACATATGGGTACTTC.

DNA of the CDR3: TGTGCTAGCGACCTTACGGGACAGTTAACCACTGAAGCTTTCTTT. This sequence encodes CASDLTGQLTTEAFF. The rearrangement links TRBV6-6 to TRBJ1-1; 7 bases are a match to TRBD1. Per germline, CDR1 MNHNY and CDR2 SVGAGI (reference sequence). The length of the CDR3 is 15 residues.

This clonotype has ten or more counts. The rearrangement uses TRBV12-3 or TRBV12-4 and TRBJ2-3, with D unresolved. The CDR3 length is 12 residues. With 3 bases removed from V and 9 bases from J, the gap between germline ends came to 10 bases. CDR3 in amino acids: CASSFGEVTQYF. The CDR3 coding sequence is TGTGCCAGCAGTTTTGGGGAAGTCACGCAGTATTTT.